This T cell receptor beta chain originates from a study of T cell responses to AZD1222 COVID-19 vaccine. Study-wide findings and caveats: Baseline testing showed seropositivity in only 6 or 7 AZD1222 recipients.

Recipients boosted at about 4 weeks or about 12 weeks are pooled. The sample holds a few counts of this clone. Its antigen is unidentified. Here immunoSEQ multiplex PCR was the method, and the copy in TCRdb shows in-frame clones only, minus some. The sample gives about 150,000 clones, over 75% of which show up once; around 3.1% is in the top ten. This CDR3 spans 17 amino acids. This sequence joins TRBV21-1 and TRBJ2-1; the table's D call of TRBD1 was not tested on the DNA. TRBV21-1 is an annotated pseudogene. The source was peripheral blood, collected 28 days after the second AZD1222 dose. The sequence was collected from an adult who received the AZD1222 COVID-19 vaccine. The CDR3 region has the DNA TGTGCCAGCAGCACCCGGACAGGGGGATGGACGTACAATGAGCAGTTCTTC. This sequence encodes CASSTRTGGWTYNEQFF.